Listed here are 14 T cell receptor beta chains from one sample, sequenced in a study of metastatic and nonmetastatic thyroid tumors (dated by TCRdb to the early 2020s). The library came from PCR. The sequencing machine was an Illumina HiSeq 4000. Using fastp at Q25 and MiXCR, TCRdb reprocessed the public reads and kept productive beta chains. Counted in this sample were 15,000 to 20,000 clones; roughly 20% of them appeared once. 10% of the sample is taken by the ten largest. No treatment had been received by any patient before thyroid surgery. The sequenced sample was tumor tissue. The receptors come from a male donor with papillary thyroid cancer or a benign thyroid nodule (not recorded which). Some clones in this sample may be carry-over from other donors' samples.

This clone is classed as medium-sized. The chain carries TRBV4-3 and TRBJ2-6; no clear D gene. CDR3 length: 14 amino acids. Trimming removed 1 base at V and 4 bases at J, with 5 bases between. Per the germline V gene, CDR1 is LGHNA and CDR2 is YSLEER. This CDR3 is CASSQATGANVLTF. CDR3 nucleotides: TGCGCCAGCAGCCAAGCTACCGGGGCCAACGTCCTGACTTTC.

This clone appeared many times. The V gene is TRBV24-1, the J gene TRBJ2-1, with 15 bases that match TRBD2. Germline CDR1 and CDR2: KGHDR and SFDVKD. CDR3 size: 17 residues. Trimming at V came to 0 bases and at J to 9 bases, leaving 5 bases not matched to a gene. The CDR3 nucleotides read TGTGCCACCAGTGATTTGTGGACTAGCGGGAGGGCGGGTGAGCAGTTCTTC. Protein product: CATSDLWTSGRAGEQFF.

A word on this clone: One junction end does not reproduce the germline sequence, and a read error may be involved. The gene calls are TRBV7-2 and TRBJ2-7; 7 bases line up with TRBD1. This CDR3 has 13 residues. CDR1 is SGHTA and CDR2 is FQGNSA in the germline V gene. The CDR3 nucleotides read TGTGCCCGCAGCTGGGACAGCGGATACGTGCAGTACTTC. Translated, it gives CARSWDSGYVQYF.

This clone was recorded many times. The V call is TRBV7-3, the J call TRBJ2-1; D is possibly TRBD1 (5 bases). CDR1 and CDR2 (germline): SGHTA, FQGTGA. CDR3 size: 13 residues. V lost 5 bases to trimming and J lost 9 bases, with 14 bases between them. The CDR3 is CASSPFQGVEQFF. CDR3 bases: TGTGCCAGCAGCCCATTTCAAGGGGTTGAGCAGTTCTTC.

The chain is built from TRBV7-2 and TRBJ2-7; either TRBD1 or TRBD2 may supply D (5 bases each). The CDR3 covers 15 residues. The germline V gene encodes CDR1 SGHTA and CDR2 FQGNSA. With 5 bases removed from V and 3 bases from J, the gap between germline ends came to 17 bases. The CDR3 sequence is CASSLTPGTNYEQYF. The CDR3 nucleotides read TGTGCCAGCAGCCTTACGCCCGGGACCAACTACGAGCAGTACTTC.

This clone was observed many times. The CDR3 region has the DNA TGTGCCAGCAGCGGCCGACACACTGAAGCTTTCTTT. It is translated as CASSGRHTEAFF. The chain is built from TRBV7-8 and TRBJ1-1; D not certain. This CDR3 spans 12 amino acids. CDR1 and CDR2 from the germline V gene are SGHVS and FQNEAQ. Trimming shortened V by 5 bases and J by 3 bases, and 7 bases separated the two germline ends.

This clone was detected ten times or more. DNA of the CDR3: TGCAGTGCGGTCGGACTCAACTCTGGAAACACCATATATTTT. It yields the protein CSAVGLNSGNTIYF. The rearrangement joins TRBV20-1 to TRBJ1-3; D uncertain. Germline CDR1 DFQATT, CDR2 SNEGSKA (reference sequence). The CDR3 runs 14 residues. Trimming removed 6 bases from V and 0 bases from J, with 12 bases in between.

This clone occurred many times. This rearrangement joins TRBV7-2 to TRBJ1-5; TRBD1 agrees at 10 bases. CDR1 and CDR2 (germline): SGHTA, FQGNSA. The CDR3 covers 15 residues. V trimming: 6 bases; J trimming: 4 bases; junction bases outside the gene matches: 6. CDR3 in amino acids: CASSLTGQGNQPQHF. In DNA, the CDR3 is TGTGCCAGCAGTTTAACGGGACAGGGGAATCAGCCCCAGCATTTT.

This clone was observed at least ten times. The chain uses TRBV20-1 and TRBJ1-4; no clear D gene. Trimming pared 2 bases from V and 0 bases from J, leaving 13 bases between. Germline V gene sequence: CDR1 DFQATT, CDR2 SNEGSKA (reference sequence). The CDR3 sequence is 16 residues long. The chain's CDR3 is CSARNKYRSTNEKLFF. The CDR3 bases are TGCAGTGCTAGAAATAAATACAGATCAACTAATGAAAAACTGTTTTTT.

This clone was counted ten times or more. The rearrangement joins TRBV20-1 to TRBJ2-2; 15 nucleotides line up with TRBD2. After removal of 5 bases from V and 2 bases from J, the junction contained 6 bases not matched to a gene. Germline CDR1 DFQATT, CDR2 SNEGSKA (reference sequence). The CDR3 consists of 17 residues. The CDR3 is CSALPGLAGGNTGELFF. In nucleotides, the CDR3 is TGCAGTGCTCTTCCGGGACTAGCGGGAGGTAACACCGGGGAGCTGTTTTTT.

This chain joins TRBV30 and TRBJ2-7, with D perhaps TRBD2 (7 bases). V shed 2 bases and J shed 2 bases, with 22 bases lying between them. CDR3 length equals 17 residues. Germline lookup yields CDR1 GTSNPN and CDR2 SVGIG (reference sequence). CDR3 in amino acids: CAWSPGTGGLKTYEQYF. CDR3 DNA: TGTGCCTGGAGTCCTGGAACGGGGGGCCTAAAAACCTACGAGCAGTACTTC.

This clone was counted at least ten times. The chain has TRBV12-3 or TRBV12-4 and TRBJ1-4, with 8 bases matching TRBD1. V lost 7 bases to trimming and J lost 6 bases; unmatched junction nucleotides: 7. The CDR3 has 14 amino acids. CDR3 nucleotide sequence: TGTGCCAGCACTACGACGACAGGGGATGAAAAACTGTTTTTT. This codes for CASTTTTGDEKLFF.

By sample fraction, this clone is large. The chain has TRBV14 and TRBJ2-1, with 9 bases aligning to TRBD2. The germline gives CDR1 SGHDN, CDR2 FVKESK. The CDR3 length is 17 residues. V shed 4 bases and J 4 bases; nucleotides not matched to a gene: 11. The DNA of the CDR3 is TGTGCCAGCAGCCCCTCAGCCTCAGCGGGAGGATACAATGAGCAGTTCTTC. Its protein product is CASSPSASAGGYNEQFF.

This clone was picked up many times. This CDR3 is CASSWGDDPSYNEQFF. CDR3 nucleotide sequence: TGTGCCAGCAGCTGGGGGGACGACCCCTCCTACAATGAGCAGTTCTTC. This chain joins TRBV7-3 and TRBJ2-1; D is possibly TRBD2 (6 bases). With 4 bases removed from V and 0 bases from J, the gap between germline ends came to 13 bases. CDR3 length: 16 residues. Per the germline V gene, CDR1 is SGHTA and CDR2 is FQGTGA.